This entry lists 8 T cell receptor beta chains sequenced from one sample in a study of blood T cell repertoires in COVID-19. Method: immunoSEQ multiplex PCR; TCRdb's copy keeps in-frame clones and lacks some. This table holds some 120,000 clones, over 60% found once. Sequences were obtained from peripheral blood. These receptors all stem from a man in his forties with active or convalescent COVID-19.

This clone has more than one count but fewer than ten. CDR3 region: CAMSDRVGGTEAFF. The CDR3 DNA reads as TGTGCCATGTCGGACAGGGTGGGGGGCACTGAAGCTTTCTTT. The chain links TRBV10-3 to TRBJ1-1; 8 positions match TRBD1. V gave up 9 bases and J gave up 4 bases; unmatched junction bases: 10. Germline lookup yields CDR1 ENHRY and CDR2 SYGVKD. The CDR3 loop spans 14 amino acids.

This sequence joins TRBV9 and TRBJ1-1; no firm D call. From germline, CDR1 is SGDLS and CDR2 YYNGEE. This CDR3 has 12 residues. V lost 3 bases, J lost 3 bases, and 6 bases lay in between. CDR3 sequence: CASSETDTEAFF. In nucleotides, the CDR3 is TGTGCCAGCAGCGAAACGGACACTGAAGCTTTCTTT.

The chain carries TRBV7-9 and TRBJ1-6, with TRBD1 matching 9 bases. Germline V gene lookup returns CDR1 SEHNR and CDR2 FQNEAQ (reference sequence). J was trimmed by 9 bases and V by 3 bases; bases with no gene match: 3. The CDR3 runs 14 residues. The CDR3 DNA reads as TGTGCCAGCAGCTTCGACAGGGGGACTTCACCCCTCCACTTT. Encoded protein: CASSFDRGTSPLHF.

This clone was seen a few times. CDR3 sequence reads: CASSYLGGTQPQHF. CDR3 in DNA: TGTGCCAGCAGTTACCTAGGGGGCACTCAGCCCCAGCATTTT. J is TRBJ1-5 and V is TRBV6-5; 7 positions match TRBD1. The CDR3 spans 14 residues. The germline V gene encodes CDR1 MNHEY and CDR2 SVGAGI. Germline trimming cut 2 bases from V and 6 bases from J; bases unmatched to any gene: 4.

The chain recombines TRBV11-2 with TRBJ2-2; D ambiguous. The CDR3 has 11 residues. The V and J ends lost 5 bases and 7 bases respectively, with 5 bases between them. CDR1 and CDR2 (germline): SGHAT, FQNNGV. The CDR3 protein is CASSRVGELFF. In DNA form, the CDR3 reads TGTGCCAGCAGCCGCGTCGGGGAGCTGTTTTTT.

In this sample, this clone turned up once. V gene TRBV9 combines with J gene TRBJ2-1; D is unclear. Germline CDR1 SGDLS, CDR2 YYNGEE. The CDR3 has 15 amino acids. Trimming removed 0 bases at V and 3 bases at J, with 10 bases between. CDR3 amino acids: CASSVDGVNYNEQFF. The CDR3, as DNA: TGTGCCAGCAGCGTAGACGGAGTCAACTACAATGAGCAGTTCTTC.

The chain has TRBV7-9 and TRBJ2-7, with 7 bases aligning to TRBD2. With 5 bases clipped from V and 2 bases from J, the junction kept 12 bases outside the gene matches. Germline V gene sequence: CDR1 SEHNR, CDR2 FQNEAQ (reference sequence). CDR3 length equals 16 residues. In nucleotides, the CDR3 is TGTGCCAGCAGCCCGGCCTCGAGCGGGGATGCCTACGAGCAGTACTTC. It yields the protein CASSPASSGDAYEQYF.

This clone appeared a few times. The chain employs TRBV30 and TRBJ1-4; a weak D match, TRBD1 (5 bases). Per germline, CDR1 GTSNPN and CDR2 SVGIG (reference sequence). The CDR3 totals 14 residues. Trimming removed 4 bases from V and 10 bases from J, with 19 bases in between. The CDR3 DNA reads as TGTGCCTGGACCCTGGGGGGTCGTCGGGGAAAACTGTTTTTT. Amino acid sequence: CAWTLGGRRGKLFF.